Shown below are 6 T cell receptor beta chains from a single sample sequenced in a study of shared clonotypes between healthy human individuals. The naive CD8 subset, CD45RO-negative cells positively selected for CCR7, excluded terminally differentiated effector memory CD45RA+ cells. Measured with immunoSEQ multiplex PCR; TCRdb has only the in-frame clones, and not every one. Among about 2 million clones, just under 95% were seen once, and the ten largest hold approximately 1%. Sequenced input: naive CD8+ T cells sorted from blood. The receptors stem from a man younger than 30 in good health.

Only one count was recorded for this clone. CDR3 region: CASSLGAGQGASYEQYF. In DNA form, the CDR3 reads TGTGCCAGCAGTTTAGGCGCCGGACAGGGCGCCTCCTACGAGCAGTACTTC. The genes are TRBV27 and TRBJ2-7; 8 bases align to TRBD1. Germline V gene sequence: CDR1 MNHEY, CDR2 SMNVEV (reference sequence). The CDR3 has 17 amino acids. The trim removed 2 bases at V and 0 bases at J, leaving 9 bases unmatched.

The chain links TRBV7-9 to TRBJ1-6, with 11 bases lining up with TRBD1. Unmatched junction bases numbered 2, after V lost 4 bases and J lost 6 bases. Germline-derived CDR1 and CDR2 are SEHNR and FQNEAQ (reference sequence). The CDR3 is 15 residues long. CDR3 nucleotides: TGTGCCAGCAGCTACGGACAGGGGGCTAATTCACCCCTCCACTTT. It yields the protein CASSYGQGANSPLHF.

This chain joins TRBV7-9 and TRBJ1-2, with D unclear. CDR1 is SEHNR, CDR2 FQNEAQ, per germline (reference sequence). This CDR3 comprises 16 residues. The germline V and J ends were trimmed by 1 base and 1 base, with 13 bases remaining between them. For the CDR3, the DNA is TGTGCCAGCAGCTTAGAACACCCTGAACTTAACTATGGCTACACCTTC. Protein product: CASSLEHPELNYGYTF.

The chain employs TRBV27 and TRBJ1-1; D is uncertain. Germline-derived CDR1 and CDR2 are MNHEY and SMNVEV (reference sequence). This CDR3 has 13 residues. Trimming stripped 6 bases from V and 1 base from J, with 9 bases between. The CDR3 DNA reads as TGTGCCAGCAGATTGGCGGGGAACACTGAAGCTTTCTTT. Translating it yields CASRLAGNTEAFF.

V gene TRBV15 combines with J gene TRBJ2-2; unclear D gene. Germline V lookup: CDR1 LNHNV, CDR2 YYDKDF (reference sequence). There are 13 residues in the CDR3. V gave up 1 base and J gave up 5 bases, with 5 bases separating them. This CDR3 reads CATSRVETGELFF. CDR3 DNA sequence: TGTGCCACCAGCAGAGTTGAGACCGGGGAGCTGTTTTTT.

The chain employs TRBV5-1 and TRBJ2-6; D may be TRBD1 or TRBD2 (5 bases each). The V end was cut by 7 bases, the J end by 0 bases, with 11 bases between. The CDR3 spans 15 residues. CDR1 and CDR2 (germline): SGHRS, YFSETQ. The CDR3: CASRDGYSGANVLTF. The CDR3 region has the DNA TGCGCCAGCCGGGACGGATACTCTGGGGCCAACGTCCTGACTTTC. The full variable domain, in which reference TRBV5-1 and TRBJ2-6 provide the parts outside the CDR3, is KAGVTQTPRYLIKTRGQQVTLSCSPISGHRSVSWYQQTPGQGLQFLFEYFSETQRNKGNFPGRFSGRQFSNSRSEMNVSTLELGDSALYLCASRDGYSGANVLTFGAGSRLTVL.